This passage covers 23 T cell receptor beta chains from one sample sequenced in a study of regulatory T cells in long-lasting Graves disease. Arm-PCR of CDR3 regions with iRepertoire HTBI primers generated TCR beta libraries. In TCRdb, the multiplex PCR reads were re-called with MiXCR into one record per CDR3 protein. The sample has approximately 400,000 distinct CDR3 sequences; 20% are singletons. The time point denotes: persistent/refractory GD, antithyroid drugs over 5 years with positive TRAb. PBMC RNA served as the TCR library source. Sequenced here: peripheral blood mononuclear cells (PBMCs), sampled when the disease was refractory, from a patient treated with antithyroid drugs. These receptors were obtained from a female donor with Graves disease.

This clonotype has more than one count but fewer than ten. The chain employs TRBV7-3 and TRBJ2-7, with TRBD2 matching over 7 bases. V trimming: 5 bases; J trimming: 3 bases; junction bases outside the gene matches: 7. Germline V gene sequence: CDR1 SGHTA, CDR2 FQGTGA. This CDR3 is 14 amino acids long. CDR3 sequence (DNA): TGTGCCAGCAGCCCCGACGGGGGGAACTACGAGCAGTACTTC. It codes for CASSPDGGNYEQYF.

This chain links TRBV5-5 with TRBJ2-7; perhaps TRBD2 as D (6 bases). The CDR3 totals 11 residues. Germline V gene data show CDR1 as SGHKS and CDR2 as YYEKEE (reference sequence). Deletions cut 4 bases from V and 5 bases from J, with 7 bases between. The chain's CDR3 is CASSGGDEQYF. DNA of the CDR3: TGTGCCAGCAGCGGAGGGGACGAGCAGTACTTC.

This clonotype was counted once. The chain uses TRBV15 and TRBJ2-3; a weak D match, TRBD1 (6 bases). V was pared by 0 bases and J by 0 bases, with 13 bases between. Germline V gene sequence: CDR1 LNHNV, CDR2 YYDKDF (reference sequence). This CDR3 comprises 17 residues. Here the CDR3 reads CATSREQGPLSTDTQYF. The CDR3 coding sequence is TGTGCCACCAGCAGAGAACAGGGCCCTTTGAGCACAGATACGCAGTATTTT.

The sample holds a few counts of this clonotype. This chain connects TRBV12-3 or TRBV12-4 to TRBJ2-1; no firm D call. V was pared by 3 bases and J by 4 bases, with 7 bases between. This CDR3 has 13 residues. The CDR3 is CASSFRLYNEQFF. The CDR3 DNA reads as TGTGCCAGCAGTTTCCGGTTATACAATGAGCAGTTCTTC.

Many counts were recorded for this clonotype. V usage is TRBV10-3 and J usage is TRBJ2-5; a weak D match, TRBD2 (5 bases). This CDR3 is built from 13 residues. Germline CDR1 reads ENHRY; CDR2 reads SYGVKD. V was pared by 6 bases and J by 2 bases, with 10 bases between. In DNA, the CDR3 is TGTGCCATCAGCACTAGAAGACAAGAGACCCAGTACTTC. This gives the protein CAISTRRQETQYF.

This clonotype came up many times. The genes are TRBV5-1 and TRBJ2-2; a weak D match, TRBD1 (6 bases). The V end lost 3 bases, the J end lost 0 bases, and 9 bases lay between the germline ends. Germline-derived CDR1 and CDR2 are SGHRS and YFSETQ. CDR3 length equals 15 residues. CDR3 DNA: TGCGCCAGCAGCTACGGGACAACGAACACCGGGGAGCTGTTTTTT. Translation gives CASSYGTTNTGELFF.

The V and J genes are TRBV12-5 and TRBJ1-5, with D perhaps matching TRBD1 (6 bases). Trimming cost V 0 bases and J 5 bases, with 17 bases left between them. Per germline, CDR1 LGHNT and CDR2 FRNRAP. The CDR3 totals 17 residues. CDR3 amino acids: CASGLVYLGAGDQPQHF. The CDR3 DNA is TGTGCTAGTGGTTTGGTATATCTGGGGGCAGGGGATCAGCCCCAGCATTTT. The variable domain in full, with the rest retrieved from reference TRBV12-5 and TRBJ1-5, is DARVTQTPRHKVTEMGQEVTMRCQPILGHNTVFWYRQTMMQGLELLAYFRNRAPLDDSGMPKDRFSAEMPDATLATLKIQPSEPRDSAVYFCASGLVYLGAGDQPQHFGDGTRLSIL.

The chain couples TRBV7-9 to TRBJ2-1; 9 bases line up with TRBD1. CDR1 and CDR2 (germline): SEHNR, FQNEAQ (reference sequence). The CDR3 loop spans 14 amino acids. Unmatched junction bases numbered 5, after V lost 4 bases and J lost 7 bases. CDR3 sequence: CASSSQGTGNEQFF. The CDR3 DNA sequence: TGTGCCAGCAGCTCACAAGGGACAGGGAATGAGCAGTTCTTC.

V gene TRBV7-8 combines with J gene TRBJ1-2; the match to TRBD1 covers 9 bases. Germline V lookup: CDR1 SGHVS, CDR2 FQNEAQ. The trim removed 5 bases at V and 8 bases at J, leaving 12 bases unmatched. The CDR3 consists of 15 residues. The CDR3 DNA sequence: TGTGCCAGCAGCCCCATCCCGACAGGGGGTAACGGCTACACCTTC. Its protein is CASSPIPTGGNGYTF. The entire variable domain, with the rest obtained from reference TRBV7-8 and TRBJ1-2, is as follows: GAGVSQSPRYKVAKRGQDVALRCDPISGHVSLFWYQQALGQGPEFLTYFQNEAQLDKSGLPSDRFFAERPEGSVSTLKIQRTQQEDSAVYLCASSPIPTGGNGYTFGSGTRLTVV.

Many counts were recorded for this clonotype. CDR3 residues: CASVGGSLMNTEAFF. Written as DNA, the CDR3 is TGTGCCAGCGTCGGTGGGTCTCTTATGAACACTGAAGCTTTCTTT. The genes are TRBV28 and TRBJ1-1, with D unresolved. V lost 8 bases and J 0 bases, leaving 16 bases between the germline ends. This CDR3 region has 15 residues. Germline CDR1 and CDR2: MDHEN and SYDVKM.

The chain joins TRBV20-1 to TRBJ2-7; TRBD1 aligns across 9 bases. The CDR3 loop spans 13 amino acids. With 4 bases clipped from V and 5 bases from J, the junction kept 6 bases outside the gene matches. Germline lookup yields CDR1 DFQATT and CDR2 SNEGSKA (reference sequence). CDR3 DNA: TGCAGTGCTACTGGACAGGGGCGGGACGAGCAGTACTTC. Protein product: CSATGQGRDEQYF.

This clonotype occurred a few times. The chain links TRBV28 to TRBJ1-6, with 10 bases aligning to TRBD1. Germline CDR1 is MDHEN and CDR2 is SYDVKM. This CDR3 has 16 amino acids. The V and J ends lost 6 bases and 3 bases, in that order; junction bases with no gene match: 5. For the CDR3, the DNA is TGTGCCAGCAGGGGGGACAGGGGAGGCTATAATTCACCCCTCCACTTT. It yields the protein CASRGDRGGYNSPLHF. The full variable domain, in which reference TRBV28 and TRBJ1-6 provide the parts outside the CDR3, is DVKVTQSSRYLVKRTGEKVFLECVQDMDHENMFWYRQDPGLGLRLIYFSYDVKMKEKGDIPEGYSVSREKKERFSLILESASTNQTSMYLCASRGDRGGYNSPLHFGNGTRLTVT.

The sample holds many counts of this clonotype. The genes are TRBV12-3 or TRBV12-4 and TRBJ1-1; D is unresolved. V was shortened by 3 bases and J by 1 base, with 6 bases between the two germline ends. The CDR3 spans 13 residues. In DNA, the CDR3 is TGTGCCAGCAGTTTCGCAGAGAACACTGAAGCTTTCTTT. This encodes CASSFAENTEAFF.

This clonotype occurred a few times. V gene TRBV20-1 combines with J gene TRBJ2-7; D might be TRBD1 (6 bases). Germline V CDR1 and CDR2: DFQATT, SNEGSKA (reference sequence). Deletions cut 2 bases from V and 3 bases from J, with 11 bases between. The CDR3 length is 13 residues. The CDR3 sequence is CSARRTDYYEQYF. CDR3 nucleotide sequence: TGCAGTGCTAGAAGGACAGACTACTACGAGCAGTACTTC.

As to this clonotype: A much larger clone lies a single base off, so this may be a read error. CDR3 in amino acids: CASSLRQGAGAGETQYF. In DNA form, the CDR3 reads TGTGCCAGCAGCTTACGCCAGGGAGCGGGAGCGGGAGAGACCCAGTACTTC. J is TRBJ2-5 and V is TRBV7-2; 8 bases agree with TRBD2. CDR3 length: 17 amino acids. The V gene's germline CDR1 is SGHTA and CDR2 FQGNSA. V lost 2 bases, J lost 4 bases, and 12 bases stayed unmatched.

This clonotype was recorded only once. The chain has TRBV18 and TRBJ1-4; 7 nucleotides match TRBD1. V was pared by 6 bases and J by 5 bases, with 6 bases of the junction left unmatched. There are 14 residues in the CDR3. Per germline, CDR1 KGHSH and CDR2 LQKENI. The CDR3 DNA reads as TGTGCCAGCTCCCCGGACAGGAGAAATGAAAAACTGTTTTTT. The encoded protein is CASSPDRRNEKLFF.

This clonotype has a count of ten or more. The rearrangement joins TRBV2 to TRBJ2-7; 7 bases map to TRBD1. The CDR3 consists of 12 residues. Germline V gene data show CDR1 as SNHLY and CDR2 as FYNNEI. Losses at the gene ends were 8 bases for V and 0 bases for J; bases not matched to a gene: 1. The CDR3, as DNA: TGTGCCAGCCGGACAGGCTCCTACGAGCAGTACTTC. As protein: CASRTGSYEQYF.

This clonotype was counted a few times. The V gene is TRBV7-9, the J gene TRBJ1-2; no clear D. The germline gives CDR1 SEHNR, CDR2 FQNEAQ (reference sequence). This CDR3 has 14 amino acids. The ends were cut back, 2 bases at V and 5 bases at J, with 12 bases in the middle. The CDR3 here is CASSLQSSGYGYTF. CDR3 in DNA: TGTGCCAGCAGCTTACAGAGTTCCGGTTATGGCTACACCTTC.

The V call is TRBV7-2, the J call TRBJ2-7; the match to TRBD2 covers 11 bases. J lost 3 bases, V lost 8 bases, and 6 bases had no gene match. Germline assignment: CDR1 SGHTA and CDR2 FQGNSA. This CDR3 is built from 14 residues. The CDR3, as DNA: TGTGCCAGCGGGGGACTAGCGGAGCTCTACGAGCAGTACTTC. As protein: CASGGLAELYEQYF.

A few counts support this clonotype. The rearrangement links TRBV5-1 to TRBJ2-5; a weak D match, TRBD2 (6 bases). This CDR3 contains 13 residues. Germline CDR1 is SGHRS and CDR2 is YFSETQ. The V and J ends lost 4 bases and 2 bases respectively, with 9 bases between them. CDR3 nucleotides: TGCGCCAGCAGCACTAGCAGACAAGAGACCCAGTACTTC. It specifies CASSTSRQETQYF.

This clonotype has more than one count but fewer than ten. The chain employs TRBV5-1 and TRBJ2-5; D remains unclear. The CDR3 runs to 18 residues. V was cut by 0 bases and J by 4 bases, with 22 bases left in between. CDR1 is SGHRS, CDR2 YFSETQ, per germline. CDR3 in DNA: TGCGCCAGCAGCTTGGCAGAAGGGCAGATTCGTCCCGGAGAGACCCAGTACTTC. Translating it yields CASSLAEGQIRPGETQYF.

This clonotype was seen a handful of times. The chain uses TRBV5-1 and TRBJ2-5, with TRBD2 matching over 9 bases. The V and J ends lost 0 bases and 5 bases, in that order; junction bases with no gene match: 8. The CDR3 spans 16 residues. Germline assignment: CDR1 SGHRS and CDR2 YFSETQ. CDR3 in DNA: TGCGCCAGCAGCTTGGTTGCTAGCGGGACCCGGGAGACCCAGTACTTC. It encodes CASSLVASGTRETQYF.

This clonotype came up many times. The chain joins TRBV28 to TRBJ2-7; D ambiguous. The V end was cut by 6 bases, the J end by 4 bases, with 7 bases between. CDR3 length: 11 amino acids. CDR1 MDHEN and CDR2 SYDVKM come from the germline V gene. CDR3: CASSLRYEQYF. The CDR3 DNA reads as TGTGCCAGCAGCTTAAGGTACGAGCAGTACTTC.